Listed below are T cell receptor beta chains from one sample, sequenced in a study of T cell clones after liver transplantation. Sequencing used immunoSEQ multiplex PCR; TCRdb keeps in-frame clones, though not all of them. The sample holds about 68,000 clones, about 92% seen once. The source was CD4+ T cells from blood, collected about 27 months after liver transplant. The receptors shown here come from a human patient who received a liver transplant. Some T cells could come from the graft donor. Each CDR3 is given with its conserved first and last residue. Fields, in order: V gene, J gene, D gene, clone size, CDR3 DNA, CDR3 protein. The D gene is left open where the match is weak. Some rows mark clone size as missing; the rest say once, few, many or name a class of expanded clone.

v_call: TRBV10-1
j_call: TRBJ2-2
d_call: NA
clone_size: NA
cdr3_nt: TGCGCCAGTTCTTCTATAGACGTCGGGGAGCTGTTTTTT
cdr3_aa: CASSSIDVGELFF

v_call: TRBV9
j_call: TRBJ2-7
d_call: TRBD1
clone_size: NA
cdr3_nt: TGTGCCAGCAGCACGGCCCCGGGACAGGGGGGAGAGCAGTACTTC
cdr3_aa: CASSTAPGQGGEQYF

v_call: TRBV7-9
j_call: TRBJ2-7
d_call: TRBD1
clone_size: NA
cdr3_nt: TGTGCCAGCAGCTTCGGGACAGGGGTGTACGAGCAGTACTTC
cdr3_aa: CASSFGTGVYEQYF

v_call: TRBV4-3
j_call: TRBJ2-7
d_call: TRBD2
clone_size: NA
cdr3_nt: TGCGCCAGCAGCCAAGACTCGACTAGCGGGAATCCGTACGAGCAGTACTTC
cdr3_aa: CASSQDSTSGNPYEQYF

v_call: TRBV5-6
j_call: TRBJ2-5
d_call: TRBD2
clone_size: NA
cdr3_nt: TGTGCCAGCAGCCCGACTAGCGGGGCTCAAGAGACCCAGTACTTC
cdr3_aa: CASSPTSGAQETQYF

v_call: TRBV11-2
j_call: TRBJ2-1
d_call: TRBD2
clone_size: NA
cdr3_nt: TGTGCCAGCAGCTGGTCCGGGACTAGCGGGGGGGATGAGCAGTTCTTC
cdr3_aa: CASSWSGTSGGDEQFF

v_call: TRBV5-1
j_call: TRBJ2-5
d_call: TRBD2
clone_size: few
cdr3_nt: TGCACCAGCAGCTTGGATCCCCCGACTCTAGCGGGAGAGACCCAGTACTTC
cdr3_aa: CTSSLDPPTLAGETQYF

v_call: TRBV13
j_call: TRBJ2-4
d_call: NA
clone_size: NA
cdr3_nt: TGTGCCAGCAGCTCAAAAAACATTCAGTACTTC
cdr3_aa: CASSSKNIQYF

v_call: TRBV5-1
j_call: TRBJ2-1
d_call: NA
clone_size: NA
cdr3_nt: TGCGCCAGCAGCTTGGGGAGCGTGAATGAGCAGTTCTTC
cdr3_aa: CASSLGSVNEQFF

v_call: TRBV7-3
j_call: TRBJ2-1
d_call: NA
clone_size: NA
cdr3_nt: TGTGCCAGCAGCTTACGCCCGAGTGCGGTAAGGAATGAGCAGTTCTTC
cdr3_aa: CASSLRPSAVRNEQFF

v_call: TRBV5-1
j_call: TRBJ2-2
d_call: NA
clone_size: NA
cdr3_nt: TGCGCCAGCAGCGACCCCCAGGGGCTAGGGGTCGGGGAGCTGTTTTTT
cdr3_aa: CASSDPQGLGVGELFF

v_call: TRBV7-9
j_call: TRBJ1-5
d_call: TRBD1
clone_size: NA
cdr3_nt: TGTGCCAGCAGCCTCGGGACAGGAGAAAATCAGCCCCAGCATTTT
cdr3_aa: CASSLGTGENQPQHF

v_call: TRBV9
j_call: TRBJ2-1
d_call: TRBD2
clone_size: NA
cdr3_nt: TGTGCCAGCAGCGTAGGAATTACTAGCGGTTCCTACAATGAGCAGTTCTTC
cdr3_aa: CASSVGITSGSYNEQFF

v_call: TRBV7-9
j_call: TRBJ1-3
d_call: NA
clone_size: NA
cdr3_nt: TGTGCCAGCAGCTTAGGGTCGTCAGTCTCTGGAAACACCATATATTTT
cdr3_aa: CASSLGSSVSGNTIYF

v_call: TRBV7-2
j_call: TRBJ2-5
d_call: NA
clone_size: NA
cdr3_nt: TGTGCCAGCAGCTTATTAGCGTTCCAAGAGACCCAGTACTTC
cdr3_aa: CASSLLAFQETQYF

v_call: TRBV10-3
j_call: TRBJ2-2
d_call: NA
clone_size: NA
cdr3_nt: TGTGCCATCAGTGGGACACAGAACACCGGGGAGCTGTTTTTT
cdr3_aa: CAISGTQNTGELFF

v_call: TRBV7-9
j_call: TRBJ2-2
d_call: NA
clone_size: NA
cdr3_nt: TGTGCCAGCAGCTTTATGCGGGCCGGGGAGCTGTTTTTT
cdr3_aa: CASSFMRAGELFF

v_call: TRBV27
j_call: TRBJ2-5
d_call: TRBD1
clone_size: NA
cdr3_nt: TGTGCCAGCAGGCCCCAGGGGGCTGGAGAGACCCAGTACTTC
cdr3_aa: CASRPQGAGETQYF

v_call: TRBV2
j_call: TRBJ2-7
d_call: NA
clone_size: NA
cdr3_nt: TGTGCCAGCAGTGGGGCTCGGGGAGAGTACTACGAGCAGTACTTC
cdr3_aa: CASSGARGEYYEQYF

v_call: TRBV4-2
j_call: TRBJ2-2
d_call: NA
clone_size: NA
cdr3_nt: TGTGCCAGCAGCCTAGGGGTAGAGACCGGGGAGCTGTTTTTT
cdr3_aa: CASSLGVETGELFF

v_call: TRBV9
j_call: TRBJ2-1
d_call: TRBD2
clone_size: NA
cdr3_nt: TGTGCCAGCAGCGTAGCGGGGACGGGACTAGCGGCATACAATGAGCAGTTCTTC
cdr3_aa: CASSVAGTGLAAYNEQFF

v_call: TRBV2
j_call: TRBJ2-1
d_call: TRBD2
clone_size: NA
cdr3_nt: TGTGCCAGCAATCAGGGACTAGCGTTCTCCTACAATGAGCAGTTCTTC
cdr3_aa: CASNQGLAFSYNEQFF

v_call: TRBV19
j_call: TRBJ1-3
d_call: NA
clone_size: NA
cdr3_nt: TGTGCCAGTACCCCGCTAGCCGGGGGACCTGGAAACACCATATATTTT
cdr3_aa: CASTPLAGGPGNTIYF

v_call: TRBV19
j_call: TRBJ2-4
d_call: TRBD2
clone_size: NA
cdr3_nt: TGTGCCAGTAGTATTATGGCTAGCGGGAGCGGGGGGGGATACATTCAGTACTTC
cdr3_aa: CASSIMASGSGGGYIQYF

v_call: TRBV5-1
j_call: TRBJ2-3
d_call: NA
clone_size: NA
cdr3_nt: TGCGCCAGCAGCTTGATCGGAGGGATAACTGGGGATACGCAGTATTTT
cdr3_aa: CASSLIGGITGDTQYF

v_call: TRBV28
j_call: TRBJ2-5
d_call: TRBD1
clone_size: NA
cdr3_nt: TGTGCCAGCAGGTTACAGGGGCGGGAGACCCAGTACTTC
cdr3_aa: CASRLQGRETQYF

v_call: TRBV10-3
j_call: TRBJ1-6
d_call: NA
clone_size: NA
cdr3_nt: TGTGCCATCAGTGAGGGCGGGGCAACTAATTCACCCCTCCACTTT
cdr3_aa: CAISEGGATNSPLHF

v_call: TRBV7-6
j_call: TRBJ2-5
d_call: NA
clone_size: NA
cdr3_nt: TGTGCCAGCAGCTTAGAATACAGGGTGGGAGGGCAGAAGACCCAGTACTTC
cdr3_aa: CASSLEYRVGGQKTQYF

v_call: TRBV9
j_call: TRBJ2-3
d_call: NA
clone_size: NA
cdr3_nt: TGTGCCAGCAGCCCATCCTCTGATACGCAGTATTTT
cdr3_aa: CASSPSSDTQYF

v_call: TRBV27
j_call: TRBJ2-4
d_call: NA
clone_size: NA
cdr3_nt: TGTGCCAGCAGCGACCAGCAGGGCGTCAAAAACATTCAGTACTTC
cdr3_aa: CASSDQQGVKNIQYF

v_call: TRBV25-1
j_call: TRBJ2-5
d_call: TRBD1
clone_size: once
cdr3_nt: TGTGCCAGCAGTGACCCCCGGACGGAGGGACAGGGGGTGGAGACCCAGTACTTC
cdr3_aa: CASSDPRTEGQGVETQYF

v_call: TRBV30
j_call: TRBJ2-7
d_call: NA
clone_size: NA
cdr3_nt: TGTGCCTGGAGTGAGGGGGGGAGCTCCTACGAGCAGTACTTC
cdr3_aa: CAWSEGGSSYEQYF

v_call: TRBV19
j_call: TRBJ2-7
d_call: NA
clone_size: NA
cdr3_nt: TGTGCCAGTAGTATAGGGGAGAGGGGCAGGCCTTACGAGCAGTACTTC
cdr3_aa: CASSIGERGRPYEQYF

v_call: TRBV5-8
j_call: TRBJ2-2
d_call: NA
clone_size: NA
cdr3_nt: TGTGCCAGCAGCACCGATGCCGGGGAGCTGTTTTTT
cdr3_aa: CASSTDAGELFF

v_call: TRBV15
j_call: TRBJ2-4
d_call: NA
clone_size: once
cdr3_nt: TGTGCCACCAGCAGACCCCTGGGACCGGGGGCCAAAAACATTCAGTACTTC
cdr3_aa: CATSRPLGPGAKNIQYF

v_call: TRBV5-1
j_call: TRBJ1-1
d_call: TRBD1
clone_size: NA
cdr3_nt: TGCGCCAGCAGCTCAAGGACAGGCACTGAAGCTTTCTTT
cdr3_aa: CASSSRTGTEAFF

v_call: TRBV18
j_call: TRBJ1-1
d_call: TRBD1
clone_size: NA
cdr3_nt: TGTGCCAGCTCACGAGACAGGGTGGACACTGAAGCTTTCTTT
cdr3_aa: CASSRDRVDTEAFF

v_call: TRBV5-4
j_call: TRBJ2-7
d_call: NA
clone_size: NA
cdr3_nt: TGTGCCAGCAGCCCCCCCGGGCTAGGGGACTCCTACGAGCAGTACTTC
cdr3_aa: CASSPPGLGDSYEQYF

v_call: TRBV19
j_call: TRBJ2-7
d_call: TRBD2
clone_size: NA
cdr3_nt: TGTGCCAGTAGTATACTAGCGGGCGAGCAGTACTTC
cdr3_aa: CASSILAGEQYF

v_call: TRBV28
j_call: TRBJ2-1
d_call: TRBD2
clone_size: NA
cdr3_nt: TGTGCCAGCAGTTTTCCCGGGGATAGCGGGAGGGACAATGAGCAGTTCTTC
cdr3_aa: CASSFPGDSGRDNEQFF

v_call: TRBV2
j_call: TRBJ1-2
d_call: NA
clone_size: NA
cdr3_nt: TGTGCCAGCAGAGACAGACAAGGGGCCTATGGCTACACCTTC
cdr3_aa: CASRDRQGAYGYTF

v_call: TRBV5-1
j_call: TRBJ1-4
d_call: NA
clone_size: NA
cdr3_nt: TGCGCCAGCAGCCCCGAGTCGAGTGGGGAAAAACTGTTTTTT
cdr3_aa: CASSPESSGEKLFF

v_call: TRBV6-5
j_call: TRBJ2-1
d_call: TRBD1
clone_size: NA
cdr3_nt: TGTGCCAGCAGTTCCAGGACAGGGACCGATGAGCAGTTCTTC
cdr3_aa: CASSSRTGTDEQFF

v_call: TRBV6-6
j_call: TRBJ2-1
d_call: NA
clone_size: NA
cdr3_nt: TGTGCCAGCACCGATGCTTACAATGAGCAGTTCTTC
cdr3_aa: CASTDAYNEQFF

v_call: TRBV6-5
j_call: TRBJ2-1
d_call: NA
clone_size: NA
cdr3_nt: TGTGCCAGCAGTTACTCCCCCGGCCAGCGGGCCAATGAGCAGTTCTTC
cdr3_aa: CASSYSPGQRANEQFF

v_call: TRBV6-1
j_call: TRBJ2-1
d_call: TRBD2
clone_size: NA
cdr3_nt: TGTGCCAGCAGTGGCCAGGGCGGGAGGGATTACAATGAGCAGTTCTTC
cdr3_aa: CASSGQGGRDYNEQFF

v_call: TRBV19
j_call: TRBJ2-5
d_call: NA
clone_size: NA
cdr3_nt: TGTGCCAGTAGTATGGAACTAGGAAGAAAGACCCAGTACTTC
cdr3_aa: CASSMELGRKTQYF

v_call: TRBV9
j_call: TRBJ1-4
d_call: NA
clone_size: NA
cdr3_nt: TGTGCCAGCAGCGCCGCCTTACACAATGAAAAACTGTTTTTT
cdr3_aa: CASSAALHNEKLFF

v_call: TRBV7-8
j_call: TRBJ2-3
d_call: NA
clone_size: NA
cdr3_nt: TGTGCCAGCAGCCGAGAAGATACGCAGTATTTT
cdr3_aa: CASSREDTQYF

v_call: TRBV19
j_call: TRBJ2-1
d_call: TRBD2
clone_size: NA
cdr3_nt: TGTGCCAGTAGTTCCCTAGCGGGAGATGAGCAGTTCTTC
cdr3_aa: CASSSLAGDEQFF

v_call: TRBV6-6
j_call: TRBJ2-5
d_call: NA
clone_size: NA
cdr3_nt: TGTGCCAGCAGTCCTCAAGAGACCCAGTACTTC
cdr3_aa: CASSPQETQYF

v_call: TRBV27
j_call: TRBJ1-3
d_call: TRBD1
clone_size: NA
cdr3_nt: TGTGCCAGCAGTATCACCGGGACAGGGGTCTCCAGCTCTGGAAACACCATATATTTT
cdr3_aa: CASSITGTGVSSSGNTIYF

v_call: TRBV28
j_call: TRBJ2-1
d_call: TRBD2
clone_size: NA
cdr3_nt: TGTGCCAGCAGTATTAGCGGGAGCTACAATGAGCAGTTCTTC
cdr3_aa: CASSISGSYNEQFF

v_call: TRBV12-5
j_call: TRBJ2-3
d_call: NA
clone_size: NA
cdr3_nt: TGTGCTAGTGGTTTGGGACGCGGGACACATTCCCGCACAGATACGCAGTATTTT
cdr3_aa: CASGLGRGTHSRTDTQYF